The rows below give T cell receptor beta chains drawn from one sample of a study of T cell responses to AZD1222 COVID-19 vaccine. Profiled with immunoSEQ multiplex PCR; TCRdb holds only in-frame clones, not every one. The table records some 150,000 clones, around 86% of them present only once. Material: peripheral blood, obtained on day 0 of MenACWY control vaccination. Receptor source: an adult in good health. Both conserved end residues are part of each CDR3. The D gene is left open where the match is weak. Clone size is shown for a subset of rows, as once, few, many or a class of expanded clone.

TRBV5-1	TRBD2	TRBJ2-2	-	CASSPGGGPTGELFF	TGCGCCAGCAGCCCAGGCGGGGGGCCCACCGGGGAGCTGTTTTTT
TRBV5-1	-	TRBJ1-1	-	CPTNDRGNTEAFF	TGCCCCACCAACGACCGGGGGAACACTGAAGCTTTCTTT
TRBV10-1	TRBD2	TRBJ2-1	-	CASSESGGAYNEQFF	TGCGCCAGCAGTGAAAGCGGGGGGGCCTACAATGAGCAGTTCTTC
TRBV5-1	-	TRBJ1-1	-	CASSLADINTEAFF	TGCGCCAGCAGCTTGGCCGATATTAACACTGAAGCTTTCTTT
TRBV6-1	-	TRBJ1-2	-	CASSEGITYYGYTF	TGTGCCAGCAGTGAAGGGATCACATACTATGGCTACACCTTC
TRBV4-1	-	TRBJ2-3	-	CASSQGPGMSTGTDTQYF	TGCGCCAGCAGCCAAGGCCCCGGTATGTCTACCGGCACAGATACGCAGTATTTT
TRBV5-5	-	TRBJ2-2	-	CASSLRRITGELFF	TGTGCCAGCAGCTTAAGGCGGATCACCGGGGAGCTGTTTTTT
TRBV5-1	TRBD1	TRBJ2-3	-	CASSPGTGGTDTQYF	TGCGCCAGCAGCCCCGGGACAGGGGGCACGGATACGCAGTATTTT
TRBV18	-	TRBJ2-3	-	CASSPPTGRRVTDTQYF	TGTGCCAGCTCACCACCGACGGGGCGCCGGGTCACAGATACGCAGTATTTT
TRBV5-1	-	TRBJ1-2	-	CASSIRGDLGYTF	TGCGCCAGCAGCATACGGGGGGATCTCGGCTACACCTTC
TRBV4-2	-	TRBJ2-3	once	CASSPPVGVTDTQYF	TGTGCCAGCAGCCCCCCTGTAGGGGTCACAGATACGCAGTATTTT
TRBV29-1	-	TRBJ1-4	-	CSVAGPRVELFF	TGCAGCGTTGCAGGGCCGCGAGTTGAACTGTTTTTT
TRBV7-9	TRBD1	TRBJ1-5	-	CASSLAGQAQPQHF	TGTGCCAGCAGCTTAGCGGGACAGGCCCAGCCCCAGCATTTT
TRBV3-1/TRBV3-2	-	TRBJ1-1	-	CASSRGNTEAFF	TGTGCCAGCAGCCGAGGGAACACTGAAGCTTTCTTT
TRBV5-1	-	TRBJ2-6	-	CASSSSSIPGANVLTF	TGCGCCAGCAGCAGTTCATCGATCCCTGGGGCCAACGTCCTGACTTTC
TRBV4-2	-	TRBJ2-7	-	CASSQDRSYEQYF	TGTGCCAGCAGCCAGGACCGCTCCTACGAGCAGTACTTC
TRBV30	-	TRBJ1-2	few	CAWTRREGGRGYTF	TGTGCCTGGACCCGCCGGGAGGGAGGAAGAGGCTACACCTTC
TRBV9	-	TRBJ2-1	-	CASSGGYNEQFF	TGTGCCAGCAGCGGGGGATACAATGAGCAGTTCTTC
TRBV2	-	TRBJ2-2	-	CASCRLPGGAGDTGELFF	TGTGCCAGCTGCAGACTTCCTGGGGGGGCTGGCGACACCGGGGAGCTGTTTTTT
TRBV5-1	TRBD1	TRBJ1-1	-	CASSRGDSNTEAFF	TGCGCCAGCAGCAGGGGGGACAGTAACACTGAAGCTTTCTTT
TRBV4-1	-	TRBJ1-2	-	CASSPQGNYGYTF	TGCGCCAGCAGCCCCCAGGGTAACTATGGCTACACCTTC
TRBV18	TRBD2	TRBJ2-3	-	CASSPSRGGFTDTQYF	TGTGCCAGCTCACCGAGTCGGGGGGGTTTCACAGATACGCAGTATTTT
TRBV5-1	TRBD1	TRBJ1-1	-	CASSPEGARNTEAFF	TGCGCCAGCAGCCCAGAGGGGGCAAGGAACACTGAAGCTTTCTTT
TRBV5-4	TRBD2	TRBJ2-2	-	CASSLPGTSGTGELFF	TGTGCCAGCAGCTTGCCAGGGACTAGCGGAACCGGGGAGCTGTTTTTT
TRBV11-2	-	TRBJ2-2	-	CASSLEQGGTGELFF	TGTGCCAGCAGCTTAGAACAGGGCGGGACCGGGGAGCTGTTTTTT
TRBV6-1	TRBD2	TRBJ2-1	-	CASSEEAGGLNEQFF	TGTGCCAGCAGTGAAGAAGCGGGGGGGCTCAATGAGCAGTTCTTC
TRBV7-8	-	TRBJ2-5	once	CASSLVGGQETQYF	TGTGCCAGCAGCTTAGTTGGGGGGCAAGAGACCCAGTACTTC